The clone carrying this TCR beta chain showed up just a few times. Its target is not known. This entry comes from a study of blood T cells in healthy people across ages. Broader study findings: TCR beta diversity was tightly associated with the proportion of naive T cells. Those diversity estimates obtained from one million T cells were thought to be underestimates.

This CDR3 is 13 amino acids long. The V gene end was trimmed by 6 bases and the J gene end by 3 bases; junction bases not matched to a gene: 3. The V gene's germline CDR1 is ENHRY and CDR2 SYGVKD. A J-beta primer mix and a sample-barcoded 5' primer were used in a second PCR of roughly 7 to 12 cycles. A single record per CDR3 protein comes from TCRdb applying MiXCR to the 5' RACE reads. This table holds 1.4 million or so distinct CDR3 sequences, about 45% found once. What was sequenced was blood. The TCR originated in a woman under 30 in good health. The chain has TRBV10-3 and TRBJ1-1; 8 nucleotides match TRBD1. DNA for the CDR3: TGTGCCATCAGGACAGGGGTCTACACTGAAGCTTTCTTT. Residues: CAIRTGVYTEAFF.